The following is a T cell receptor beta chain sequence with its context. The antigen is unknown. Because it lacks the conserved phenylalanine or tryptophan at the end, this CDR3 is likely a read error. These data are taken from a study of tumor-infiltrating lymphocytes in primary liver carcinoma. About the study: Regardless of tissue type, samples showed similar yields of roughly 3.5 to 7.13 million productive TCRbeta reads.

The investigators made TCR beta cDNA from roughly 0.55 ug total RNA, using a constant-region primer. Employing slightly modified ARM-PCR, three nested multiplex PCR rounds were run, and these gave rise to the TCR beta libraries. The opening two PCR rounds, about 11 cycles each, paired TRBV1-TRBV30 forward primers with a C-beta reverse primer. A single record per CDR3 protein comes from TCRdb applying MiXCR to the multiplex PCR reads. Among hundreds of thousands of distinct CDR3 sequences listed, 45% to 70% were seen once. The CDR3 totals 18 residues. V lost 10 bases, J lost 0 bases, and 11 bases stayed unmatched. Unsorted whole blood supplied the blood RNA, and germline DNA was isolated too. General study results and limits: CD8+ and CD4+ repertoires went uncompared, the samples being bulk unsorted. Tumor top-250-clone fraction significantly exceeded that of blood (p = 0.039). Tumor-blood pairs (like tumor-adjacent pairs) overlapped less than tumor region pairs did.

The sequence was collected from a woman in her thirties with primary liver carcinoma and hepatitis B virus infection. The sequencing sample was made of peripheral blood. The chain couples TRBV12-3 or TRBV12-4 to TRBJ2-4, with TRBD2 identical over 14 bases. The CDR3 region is CANGTGLAGGRAKNIQYS. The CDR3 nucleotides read TGTGCCAACGGAACCGGACTAGCGGGAGGACGAGCCAAAAACATTCAGTACTCC.